The 29 T cell receptor beta chains in this list originate from one sample, sequenced in a study of lymphopenia after photon versus proton radiotherapy. Sequenced by immunoSEQ multiplex PCR; TCRdb stores in-frame clones only, minus some. Found here are approximately 65,000 clones, roughly 93% of them singletons; the top ten hold 2.5% to 3%. The input for sequencing was peripheral blood, taken from a patient treated with photon-based radiotherapy. The source is a woman in her sixties or seventies with pancreatic cancer.

The J gene is TRBJ1-1, the V gene TRBV9; a weak D match, TRBD1 (6 bases). The CDR3 length is 14 residues. CDR1 SGDLS and CDR2 YYNGEE come from the germline V gene. With 2 bases removed from V and 3 bases from J, the gap between germline ends came to 11 bases. CDR3 sequence: CASSVHPGDTEAFF. In DNA, the CDR3 is TGTGCCAGCAGCGTCCACCCAGGGGACACTGAAGCTTTCTTT. The whole variable domain, filled in from reference TRBV9 and TRBJ1-1, reads DSGVTQTPKHLITATGQRVTLRCSPRSGDLSVYWYQQSLDQGLQFLIQYYNGEERAKGNILERFSAQQFPDLHSELNLSSLELGDSALYFCASSVHPGDTEAFFGQGTRLTVV.

V is TRBV5-1 and J is TRBJ2-1, with 7 bases matching TRBD2. CDR1 is SGHRS, CDR2 YFSETQ, per germline. V dropped 4 bases and J dropped 5; count of bases not matched to a gene: 6. This CDR3 has 14 amino acids. This CDR3 is CASSTTSSHNEQFF. The CDR3 DNA follows: TGCGCCAGCAGCACGACTAGCAGCCACAATGAGCAGTTCTTC. Drawing the rest from reference TRBV5-1 and TRBJ2-1, the complete variable domain is KAGVTQTPRYLIKTRGQQVTLSCSPISGHRSVSWYQQTPGQGLQFLFEYFSETQRNKGNFPGRFSGRQFSNSRSEMNVSTLELGDSALYLCASSTTSSHNEQFFGPGTRLTVL.

The chain recombines TRBV7-6 with TRBJ2-1, with D perhaps being TRBD1 or TRBD2 (5 bases each). CDR1 is SGHVS, CDR2 FNYEAQ, per germline. V was shortened by 5 bases and J by 8 bases, with 16 bases between the two germline ends. This CDR3 comprises 14 residues. The CDR3 coding sequence is TGTGCCAGCAGCAGGGACCCAGGCAGCGATGAGCAGTTCTTC. Protein sequence: CASSRDPGSDEQFF.

The chain links TRBV19 to TRBJ2-7; D is unresolved. Germline V gene lookup returns CDR1 LNHDA and CDR2 SQIVND (reference sequence). The CDR3 has 14 amino acids. The germline V and J ends were trimmed by 1 base and 3 bases, with 10 bases remaining between them. CDR3: CASSIGLSGYEQYF. The CDR3 nucleotides are TGTGCCAGTAGTATAGGACTCTCGGGCTACGAGCAGTACTTC.

The chain couples TRBV6-6 to TRBJ2-3; D call uncertain. V shed 7 bases and J shed 2 bases, with 16 bases lying between them. There are 15 residues in the CDR3. CDR1 and CDR2 (germline): MNHNY, SVGAGI (reference sequence). The DNA of the CDR3 is TGTGCCAGCACCCTAGGGCGGATAGACACAGATACGCAGTATTTT. Amino acids: CASTLGRIDTDTQYF.

V is TRBV2 and J is TRBJ2-3; 9 nucleotides line up with TRBD1. V gave up 2 bases and J gave up 1 base; unmatched junction bases: 7. Germline assignment: CDR1 SNHLY and CDR2 FYNNEI. CDR3 size: 17 residues. Here the CDR3 DNA reads TGTGCCAGCAGTGAAAAGACAGGGGGAAGGGGCACAGATACGCAGTATTTT. It encodes CASSEKTGGRGTDTQYF.

The chain uses TRBV27 and TRBJ2-5, with TRBD2 matching 9 bases. The J call may be faulty, since TRBJ2-7 better matches the DNA end. Germline V gene sequence: CDR1 MNHEY, CDR2 SMNVEV (reference sequence). There are 15 residues in the CDR3. Here the CDR3 reads CASSLAGGSVYEQYF. The CDR3 region has the DNA TGTGCCAGCAGTTTGGCGGGAGGGTCGGTCTACGAGCAGTACTTC.

The chain has TRBV5-4 and TRBJ2-7, with D possibly matching TRBD1 (5 bases). CDR3 length: 13 amino acids. Deletions cut 2 bases from V and 1 base from J, with 7 bases between. Germline values: CDR1 SGHNT, CDR2 YYREEE (reference sequence). Written as DNA, the CDR3 is TGTGCCAGCAGCTTTCAGGGATCCTACGAGCAGTACTTC. It specifies CASSFQGSYEQYF.

The chain uses TRBV11-2 and TRBJ2-7; TRBD2 agrees at 11 bases. The germline CDR1 and CDR2 sequences are SGHAT and FQNNGV. J was trimmed by 3 bases and V by 3 bases; bases with no gene match: 10. CDR3 length equals 17 residues. In DNA form, the CDR3 reads TGTGCCAGCAGCTTGGTATTAGCGGGAGGGTCCTTCTACGAGCAGTACTTC. Encoded protein: CASSLVLAGGSFYEQYF. Combining the CDR3 with reference TRBV11-2 and TRBJ2-7 gives the whole variable domain EAGVAQSPRYKIIEKRQSVAFWCNPISGHATLYWYQQILGQGPKLLIQFQNNGVVDDSQLPKDRFSAERLKGVDSTLKIQPAKLEDSAVYLCASSLVLAGGSFYEQYFGPGTRLTVT.

The rearrangement links TRBV28 to TRBJ2-5; 8 positions match TRBD2. Germline V CDR1 and CDR2: MDHEN, SYDVKM. The CDR3 spans 14 residues. The V segment lost 7 bases and the J segment 5 bases; nucleotides outside the gene matches: 9. The CDR3 here is CASTPRGGEETQYF. The CDR3 DNA follows: TGTGCCAGCACCCCTCGGGGGGGAGAGGAGACCCAGTACTTC.

The chain employs TRBV5-1 and TRBJ1-1, with D perhaps matching TRBD1 (5 bases). The CDR3 contains 14 residues. The V gene's germline CDR1 is SGHRS and CDR2 YFSETQ. Trimming shortened V by 1 base and J by 4 bases, and 11 bases separated the two germline ends. The CDR3 DNA follows: TGCGCCAGCAGCTTGCGGAGAGGGGCCACTGAAGCTTTCTTT. Its translation: CASSLRRGATEAFF.

The chain uses TRBV7-8 and TRBJ2-7; D possibly corresponds to TRBD2 (7 bases). Germline V gene lookup returns CDR1 SGHVS and CDR2 FQNEAQ. There are 18 residues in the CDR3. The germline V and J ends were trimmed by 5 bases and 3 bases, with 26 bases remaining between them. CDR3 in DNA: TGTGCCAGCAGCGTAGTAGGGGGGGGTTCAGCGGGGCACTACGAGCAGTACTTC. This gives the protein CASSVVGGGSAGHYEQYF.

Details on this clone: One junction end disagrees with the germline gene, perhaps due to a read error. The chain has TRBV4-2 and TRBJ1-5; 8 nucleotides match TRBD1. Germline V gene lookup returns CDR1 LGHNA and CDR2 YNFKEQ. The CDR3 extends over 15 amino acids. The CDR3 spells CASSHIQGANRPQHF. The CDR3, as DNA: TGTGCCAGCAGCCACATTCAGGGGGCGAATCGGCCCCAGCATTTT.

The rearrangement links TRBV6-1 to TRBJ2-7; no clear D. The V end lost 0 bases, the J end lost 0 bases, and 9 bases lay between the germline ends. Per the germline V gene, CDR1 is MNHNS and CDR2 is SASEGT. This CDR3 contains 15 residues. CDR3 sequence reads: CASSEANNFSYEQYF. CDR3 in DNA: TGTGCCAGCAGTGAAGCCAACAATTTCTCCTACGAGCAGTACTTC.

V gene TRBV5-1 combines with J gene TRBJ2-7, with D tentatively TRBD2 (5 bases). The V gene's germline CDR1 is SGHRS and CDR2 YFSETQ. The V and J ends lost 4 bases and 2 bases respectively, with 10 bases between them. The CDR3 extends over 13 amino acids. The CDR3 reads CASSPGFTYEQYF. The CDR3 coding sequence is TGCGCCAGCAGCCCGGGATTCACCTACGAGCAGTACTTC.

J is TRBJ1-5 and V is TRBV19, with a weak D call TRBD1 (6 bases). Deletions cut 5 bases from V and 3 bases from J, with 14 bases between. CDR3 length: 15 amino acids. Germline V gene sequence: CDR1 LNHDA, CDR2 SQIVND (reference sequence). The CDR3 coding sequence is TGTGCCAGTAGTGGCATATCAGGGGACAATCAGCCCCAGCATTTT. Translated, it gives CASSGISGDNQPQHF.

This chain uses TRBV4-3 with TRBJ2-7; 9 bases line up with TRBD1. The J segment lost 3 bases and the V segment lost 0 bases, leaving 6 bases of the junction unmatched. Germline CDR1 reads LGHNA; CDR2 reads YSLEER. The CDR3 covers 16 residues. CDR3 DNA: TGCGCCAGCAGCCAAGAATTCTGGACAGGGGACTACGAGCAGTACTTC. It translates to CASSQEFWTGDYEQYF.

The chain is built from TRBV6-1 and TRBJ1-4; 8 bases line up with TRBD1. J was trimmed by 10 bases and V by 2 bases; bases with no gene match: 9. The germline V gene has CDR1 MNHNS and CDR2 SASEGT. The CDR3 spans 15 residues. The CDR3 here is CASSEYGTGVRKLFF. The CDR3 nucleotides are TGTGCCAGCAGTGAATATGGGACAGGTGTTAGAAAACTGTTTTTT.

This rearrangement joins TRBV15 to TRBJ2-6, with D possibly being TRBD1 (6 bases). Germline loops: CDR1 LNHNV, CDR2 YYDKDF (reference sequence). The ends were cut back, 8 bases at V and 0 bases at J, with 8 bases in the middle. CDR3 length: 14 amino acids. The CDR3 reads CATGQYSGANVLTF. CDR3 in DNA: TGTGCCACCGGACAGTACTCTGGGGCCAACGTCCTGACTTTC.

This clone was picked up a small number of times. V gene TRBV6-5 combines with J gene TRBJ1-3; D is uncertain. Trimming removed 6 bases from V and 4 bases from J, with 10 bases in between. This CDR3 has 13 residues. Germline-derived CDR1 and CDR2 are MNHEY and SVGAGI. CDR3 region: CASRNPTGNTIYF. The DNA for the CDR3 is TGTGCCAGCAGAAACCCGACAGGAAACACCATATATTTT.

This clone appeared a single time. This sequence joins TRBV6-5 and TRBJ2-7; D gene unclear. V was shortened by 7 bases and J by 6 bases, with 16 bases between the two germline ends. Germline loops: CDR1 MNHEY, CDR2 SVGAGI. The CDR3 has 13 amino acids. In nucleotides, the CDR3 is TGTGCCAGCACCCCAAGGAAGAATGGCGAGCAGTACTTC. It yields the protein CASTPRKNGEQYF.

A single count supports this clone. V gene TRBV28 combines with J gene TRBJ2-5; D call uncertain. Trimming removed 3 bases at V and 5 bases at J, with 4 bases between. The germline V gene encodes CDR1 MDHEN and CDR2 SYDVKM. The CDR3 contains 11 residues. Here the CDR3 reads CASSFRETQYF. The CDR3, as DNA: TGTGCCAGCAGTTTCAGGGAGACCCAGTACTTC.

The chain carries TRBV19 and TRBJ2-4, with D possibly called TRBD1 or TRBD2 (5 bases each). The CDR3 loop spans 14 amino acids. V was shortened by 5 bases and J by 1 base, with 9 bases between the two germline ends. Germline V lookup: CDR1 LNHDA, CDR2 SQIVND (reference sequence). CDR3 DNA sequence: TGTGCCAGTAGTGAAGGGACCGCCAAAAACATTCAGTACTTC. Its protein product is CASSEGTAKNIQYF. The complete variable domain, with remaining parts taken from reference TRBV19 and TRBJ2-4, reads DGGITQSPKYLFRKEGQNVTLSCEQNLNHDAMYWYRQDPGQGLRLIYYSQIVNDFQKGDIAEGYSVSREKKESFPLTVTSAQKNPTAFYLCASSEGTAKNIQYFGAGTRLSVL.

The chain uses TRBV4-2 and TRBJ2-1; a weak D match, TRBD2 (6 bases). V gave up 2 bases and J gave up 5 bases, with 19 bases separating them. CDR1 LGHNA and CDR2 YNFKEQ come from the germline V gene. The CDR3 sequence is 17 residues long. The DNA for the CDR3 is TGTGCCAGCAGCCAACCACTAAGCGGGCAACCTCACAATGAGCAGTTCTTC. Protein product: CASSQPLSGQPHNEQFF.

J is TRBJ2-2 and V is TRBV19; perhaps TRBD1 as D (6 bases). Looked up from germline, CDR1 is LNHDA and CDR2 is SQIVND (reference sequence). The CDR3 is 16 amino acids. The germline V and J ends were trimmed by 5 bases and 4 bases, with 17 bases remaining between them. The CDR3 loop is CASSPLGQGSTGELFF. The CDR3 bases are TGTGCCAGTAGTCCCCTCGGCCAGGGGAGCACCGGGGAGCTGTTTTTT.

The chain couples TRBV5-5 to TRBJ2-5; D call uncertain. The CDR3 covers 14 residues. Germline V CDR1 and CDR2: SGHKS, YYEKEE (reference sequence). The V and J ends lost 6 bases and 4 bases respectively, with 16 bases between them. The chain's CDR3 is CASTPDPVAETQYF. The CDR3 DNA reads as TGTGCCAGCACCCCGGACCCAGTTGCAGAGACCCAGTACTTC. The entire variable domain, with the rest obtained from reference TRBV5-5 and TRBJ2-5, is as follows: DAGVTQSPTHLIKTRGQQVTLRCSPISGHKSVSWYQQVLGQGPQFIFQYYEKEERGRGNFPDRFSARQFPNYSSELNVNALLLGDSALYLCASTPDPVAETQYFGPGTRLLVL.

This sequence joins TRBV30 and TRBJ1-1; D uncertain. The V gene lost 4 bases and the J gene lost 3 bases, with 18 bases spanning the gap. The CDR3 extends over 15 amino acids. In germline, CDR1 is GTSNPN, CDR2 SVGIG (reference sequence). CDR3 sequence (DNA): TGTGCCTGGACTGTCCCCCCACTAAAATACACTGAAGCTTTCTTT. This encodes CAWTVPPLKYTEAFF.

The chain is built from TRBV15 and TRBJ2-7, with D possibly TRBD1 on 6 matching bases. Germline CDR1 reads LNHNV; CDR2 reads YYDKDF (reference sequence). The CDR3 is 15 amino acids. Trimming left V 0 bases short and J 2 bases short, with 11 bases between. The CDR3 DNA follows: TGTGCCACCAGCAGAGAAGCTGGACAGACCTACGAGCAGTACTTC. Encoded protein: CATSREAGQTYEQYF.

The J gene is TRBJ1-2, the V gene TRBV28; D is perhaps TRBD1 (5 bases). CDR3 length: 14 residues. In germline, CDR1 is MDHEN, CDR2 SYDVKM. V shed 3 bases and J shed 8 bases, with 16 bases lying between them. The CDR3 DNA reads as TGTGCCAGCAGTTTCGCTGGGCAGGGTAGCGGCTACACCTTC. Encoded protein: CASSFAGQGSGYTF.